Included here is one TCR beta chain sequence, with context. Germline CDR1 is MNHEY and CDR2 is SMNVEV (reference sequence). The CDR3 runs to 15 residues. J was trimmed by 5 bases and V by 0 bases; bases with no gene match: 6. Assay used: immunoSEQ multiplex PCR; TCRdb lists only in-frame clones, some missing. The sample lists more than 140,000 clones, around 91% occurring once. This entry is derived from a study of T cell responses to AZD1222 COVID-19 vaccine. This clonotype originated in an adult in good health. The sample was peripheral blood, taken on day 0 of AZD1222 vaccination. The chain is built from TRBV27 and TRBJ2-7, with 8 positions matching TRBD2. The CDR3 loop reads CASSLSSAGGDEQYF. CDR3 DNA: TGTGCCAGCAGTTTATCGAGCGCGGGAGGAGACGAGCAGTACTTC.